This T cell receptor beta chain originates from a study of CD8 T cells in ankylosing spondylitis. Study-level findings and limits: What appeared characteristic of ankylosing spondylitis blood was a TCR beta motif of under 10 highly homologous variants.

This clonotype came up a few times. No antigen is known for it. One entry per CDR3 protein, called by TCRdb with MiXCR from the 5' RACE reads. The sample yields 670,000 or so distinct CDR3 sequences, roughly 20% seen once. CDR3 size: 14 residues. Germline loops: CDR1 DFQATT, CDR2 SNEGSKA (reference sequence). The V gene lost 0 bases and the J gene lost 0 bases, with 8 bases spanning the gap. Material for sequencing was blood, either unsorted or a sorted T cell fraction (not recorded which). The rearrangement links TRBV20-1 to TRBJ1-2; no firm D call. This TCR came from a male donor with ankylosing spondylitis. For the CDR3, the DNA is TGCAGTGCTAGAGATTTGGGTACTAACTATGGCTACACCTTC. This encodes CSARDLGTNYGYTF.